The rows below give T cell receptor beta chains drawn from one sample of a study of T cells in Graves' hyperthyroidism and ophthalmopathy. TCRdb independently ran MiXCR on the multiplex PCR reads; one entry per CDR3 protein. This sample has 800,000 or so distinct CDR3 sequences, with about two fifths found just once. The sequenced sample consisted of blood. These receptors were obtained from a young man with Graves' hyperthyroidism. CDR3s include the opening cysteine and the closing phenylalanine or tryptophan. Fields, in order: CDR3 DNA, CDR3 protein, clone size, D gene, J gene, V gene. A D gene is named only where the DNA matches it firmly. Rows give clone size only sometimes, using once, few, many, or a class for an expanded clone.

TGTGCCAGCAGTTCCGGGACAGGGATGGGAAACACCATATATTTT CASSSGTGMGNTIYF . TRBD1 TRBJ1-3 TRBV12-3/TRBV12-4
TGTGCCAGCAACCACGGGACAGCGATGAACACTGAAGCTTTCTTT CASNHGTAMNTEAFF few TRBD1 TRBJ1-1 TRBV9
TGTGCCAGCAGCTTCGGCAACTATGGCTACACCTTC CASSFGNYGYTF many . TRBJ1-2 TRBV11-2
TGTGCCAGCAGCTTAGATTCGGGGGCGCGGGGCAACGTCCTGACTTTC CASSLDSGARGNVLTF once . TRBJ2-6 TRBV7-8
TGTGCCAGCAGCTTAAGACGGTCCGGGGAGCAGTACTTC CASSLRRSGEQYF many . TRBJ2-7 TRBV7-8
TGTGCCAGCAGCTTAACCTCGGGACAGGAAAAACTGTTTTTT CASSLTSGQEKLFF many TRBD1 TRBJ1-4 TRBV7-9
TGTGCCAGTACCCCCAGGGGCCGGGCCCGGGGCAGTCAGCCCCAGCATTTT CASTPRGRARGSQPQHF few . TRBJ1-5 TRBV19
TGTGCCAGCAGCTTAGATGGGACCTTGTCCGAAAAACTGTTTTTT CASSLDGTLSEKLFF few . TRBJ1-4 TRBV11-2
TGTGCCAGCAGCGTAGACTTGGCGGTCACCTATGGCTACACCTTC CASSVDLAVTYGYTF many . TRBJ1-2 TRBV9
TGTGCCAGCAGCTTAGTAGCGGATCGGGACGAGCAGTACTTC CASSLVADRDEQYF . . TRBJ2-7 TRBV11-2
TGTGCCATCAGCGAGCCGACAGGGGGCGAGGAGACCCAGCATTTT CAISEPTGGEETQHF . TRBD1 TRBJ1-5 TRBV10-3
TGCAGTGCTAGACGGGCAGGGTGGAGGTACGAGCAGTACTTC CSARRAGWRYEQYF few . TRBJ2-7 TRBV20-1
TGTGCTAGCAGCCGCGGAGGGCCTCCCGCCGGGGAGCTGTTTTTT CASSRGGPPAGELFF . . TRBJ2-2 TRBV7-7
TGTGCCAGCAACCCCGCCTCACAGGGTCCCTACGAGCAGTACTTC CASNPASQGPYEQYF few . TRBJ2-7 TRBV7-9
TGCAGCGTTTCGGACAGGGGAAGGGGTGAAGCTTTCTTT CSVSDRGRGEAFF many TRBD1 TRBJ1-1 TRBV29-1
TGTGCCAGTAAATCCCTAATTTTT CASKSLIF . . TRBJ1-1 TRBV19
TGTGCCAGCAGCACGGACAGGGTGGGAAACACCATATATTTT CASSTDRVGNTIYF . TRBD1 TRBJ1-3 TRBV7-8
TGCAGCGTTTTACTAGCGGGGACCTACGAGCAGTACTTC CSVLLAGTYEQYF few TRBD2 TRBJ2-7 TRBV29-1
TGCAGTGCTAGAATCCAGGGACAGGGGGTAGGTGAAGCTTTCTTT CSARIQGQGVGEAFF . TRBD1 TRBJ1-1 TRBV20-1
TGCAGTGCTAGAGATTGGGGACAGGGGTACGAGCAGTACTTC CSARDWGQGYEQYF . TRBD1 TRBJ2-7 TRBV20-1
TGTGCCAGCAGCGGCAGACGGTCGCCGCACACCGGGGAGCTGTTTTTT CASSGRRSPHTGELFF . . TRBJ2-2 TRBV6-1
TGTGCCAGCAGCGCCGGGGGAGGGTTGCAGCCCCAGCATTTT CASSAGGGLQPQHF few . TRBJ1-5 TRBV27
TGTGCCATCAGTGAGCAGGGGGACTCTGGAAACACCATATATTTT CAISEQGDSGNTIYF many TRBD1 TRBJ1-3 TRBV10-3
TGCAGCGTTGATCAGGGGAGCTCTGGGGCCAACGTCCTGACTTTC CSVDQGSSGANVLTF many . TRBJ2-6 TRBV29-1
TGTGCCAGCAGCCCGGGACGGTCCCAAGAGACCCAGTACTTC CASSPGRSQETQYF many . TRBJ2-5 TRBV9
TGTGCCAGCAGGTCAACACAGGAATTTAGCTCCTACGAGCAGTACTTC CASRSTQEFSSYEQYF . . TRBJ2-7 TRBV7-8
TGTGCCAGCAGCCAATCGGACACGCCGGGGAGCGGCTACACCTTC CASSQSDTPGSGYTF few . TRBJ1-2 TRBV4-2
TGCAGTGCTAGGGAGGGACAGGCCCATGGCTACACCTTC CSAREGQAHGYTF once TRBD1 TRBJ1-2 TRBV20-1
TGTGCCAGCAGCTTAGATCCTCTAGCGGGGATGCAGTACTTC CASSLDPLAGMQYF . TRBD2 TRBJ2-7 TRBV7-8
TGTGCCAGCAGCCCTAGAGGCGGACAGGGGTCGTACACTGAAGCTTTCTTT CASSPRGGQGSYTEAFF few TRBD1 TRBJ1-1 TRBV7-2
TGTGCCAGCAAGGGAACGGGGGAGCAGTACTTC CASKGTGEQYF many . TRBJ2-7 TRBV2
TGTGCCAGCAGCTTAGCGCTTAGGAATCAGCCCCAGCATTTT CASSLALRNQPQHF many . TRBJ1-5 TRBV7-8
TGTGCCAGCAGTCCGCAGGGGAACCATCAGCCCCAGCATTTT CASSPQGNHQPQHF many . TRBJ1-5 TRBV12-3/TRBV12-4
TGTGCCAGCCAGGCGGGGGTAGACACTGAAGCTTTCTTT CASQAGVDTEAFF few . TRBJ1-1 TRBV2
TGTGCCAGCAGCAAAGAAACAACTCCATCTTATGGCTACACCTTC CASSKETTPSYGYTF . . TRBJ1-2 TRBV7-2
TGTGCCAGCACCACTCAAGGCCAGGGTCGAGAAAAACTGTTTTTT CASTTQGQGREKLFF . . TRBJ1-4 TRBV7-9
TGTGCCAGCAGCGTTAAGACTACCGGAAACACCATATATTTT CASSVKTTGNTIYF few . TRBJ1-3 TRBV9
TGTGCCACCAGTGGGGGACCCTCTGGGGCCAACGTCCTGACTTTC CATSGGPSGANVLTF many . TRBJ2-6 TRBV24-1
TGTGCCAGCAGCCCGTTACAGGGCGGTGCAAACACCATATATTTT CASSPLQGGANTIYF . . TRBJ1-3 TRBV11-2
TGTGCCAGCAGCTCGGACAGGGGAAAAAGAAACACCATATATTTT CASSSDRGKRNTIYF few TRBD1 TRBJ1-3 TRBV2
TGCGCCAGCAGCCAACATTCGGGACAAGCCAATTCACCCCTCCACTTT CASSQHSGQANSPLHF few . TRBJ1-6 TRBV4-1
TGTGCCAGCACCCCTCGGGGGGAAGGGACCCAGTACTTC CASTPRGEGTQYF . TRBD2 TRBJ2-5 TRBV5-8
TGCGCCAGCAGCTCTGCAGGGTCCCTGTTTTTT CASSSAGSLFF . . TRBJ1-4 TRBV5-1
TGTGCCAGCAGCTATGGTACAGGGGGCGCGGAGGGCTACACCTTC CASSYGTGGAEGYTF many TRBD1 TRBJ1-2 TRBV2
TGTGCCAGTAGTCGTCAGCTTTCCGCGGAAGCTTTCTTT CASSRQLSAEAFF many . TRBJ1-1 TRBV19
TGTGCCAGCAGTGCCGACTCTCGACGGAACTACGAGCAGTACTTC CASSADSRRNYEQYF few . TRBJ2-7 TRBV25-1
TGTGCCAGCAGGGTACGCACCACCCCTGGGAATGGCTACACCTTC CASRVRTTPGNGYTF few . TRBJ1-2 TRBV6-5
TGTGCCAGCAGTTACTCGACTCTGGGGTACTATGGCTACACCTTC CASSYSTLGYYGYTF . . TRBJ1-2 TRBV6-5
TGTGCCAGCAGCCAAGAAAGTCTCGCCGGCGGGCTAGGCTACACCTTC CASSQESLAGGLGYTF . . TRBJ1-2 TRBV14
TGTGCCAGCAGTTTAGGCGGAGTTGAAGCTTTCTTT CASSLGGVEAFF many . TRBJ1-1 TRBV5-1
TGTGCCAGCAGTTTCGTAGACCGGGGCTACGAGCAGTACTTC CASSFVDRGYEQYF few . TRBJ2-7 TRBV10-1
TGTGCCAGCAGCTTAGCTCAGGGAACGTCACCCCTCCACTTT CASSLAQGTSPLHF many . TRBJ1-6 TRBV7-6
TGTGCCAGCAGTTTTACAGCTGGAAACACCATATATTTT CASSFTAGNTIYF many . TRBJ1-3 TRBV12-3/TRBV12-4
TGTGCCAGCAGCCCTACTAGCGGGAAGGGGACCCAGTGCTTC CASSPTSGKGTQCF . TRBD2 TRBJ2-5 TRBV12-3/TRBV12-4
TGTGCCATCAACCAGGGAAAGAATTCACCCCTCCACTTT CAINQGKNSPLHF . . TRBJ1-6 TRBV10-3
TGTGCCAGCAGCGTAGGGCAGGAGGATCGCGGCTACACCTTC CASSVGQEDRGYTF many . TRBJ1-2 TRBV9